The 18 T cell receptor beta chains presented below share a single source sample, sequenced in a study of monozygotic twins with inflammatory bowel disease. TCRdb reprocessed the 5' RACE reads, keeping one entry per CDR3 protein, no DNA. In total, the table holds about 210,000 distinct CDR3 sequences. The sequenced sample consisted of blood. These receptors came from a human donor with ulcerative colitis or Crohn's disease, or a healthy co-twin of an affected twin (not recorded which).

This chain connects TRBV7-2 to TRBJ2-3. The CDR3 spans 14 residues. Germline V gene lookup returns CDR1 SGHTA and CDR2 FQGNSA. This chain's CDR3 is CASSLVGYTDTQYF.

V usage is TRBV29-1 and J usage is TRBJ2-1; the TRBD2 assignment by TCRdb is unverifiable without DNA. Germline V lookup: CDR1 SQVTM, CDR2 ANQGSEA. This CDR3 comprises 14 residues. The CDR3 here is CSVGALISYNEQFF.

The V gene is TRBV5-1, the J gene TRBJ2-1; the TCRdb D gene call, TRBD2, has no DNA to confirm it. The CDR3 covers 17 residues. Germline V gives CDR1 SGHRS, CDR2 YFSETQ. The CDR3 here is CASSLTITPGPTAEQFF.

The CDR3 sequence is CASLASTDTQYF. This chain uses TRBV6-2 or TRBV6-3 with TRBJ2-3; TCRdb's D call, TRBD2, is unchecked because there is no DNA. Germline CDR1 is MNHEY and CDR2 is SVGEGT. The CDR3 runs to 12 residues.

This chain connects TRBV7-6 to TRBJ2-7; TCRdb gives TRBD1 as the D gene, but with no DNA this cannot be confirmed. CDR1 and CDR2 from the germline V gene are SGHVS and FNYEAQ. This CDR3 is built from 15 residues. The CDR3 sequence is CASSPQGALGYEQYF.

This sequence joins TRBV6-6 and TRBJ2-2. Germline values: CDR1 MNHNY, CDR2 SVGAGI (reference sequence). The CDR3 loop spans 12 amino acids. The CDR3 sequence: CASSRISGELFF.

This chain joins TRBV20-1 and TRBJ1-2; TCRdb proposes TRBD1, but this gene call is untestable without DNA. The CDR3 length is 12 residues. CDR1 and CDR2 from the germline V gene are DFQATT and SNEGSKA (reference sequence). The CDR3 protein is CSARKGRVGYTF.

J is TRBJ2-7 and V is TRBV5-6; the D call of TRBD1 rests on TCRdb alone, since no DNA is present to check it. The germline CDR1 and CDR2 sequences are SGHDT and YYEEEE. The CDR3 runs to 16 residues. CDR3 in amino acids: CASSPAGTGGIGVQYF.

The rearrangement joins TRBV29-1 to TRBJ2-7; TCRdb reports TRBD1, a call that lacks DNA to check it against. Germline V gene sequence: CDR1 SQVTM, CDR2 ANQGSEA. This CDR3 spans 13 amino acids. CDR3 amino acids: CSVGDRAPYEQYF.

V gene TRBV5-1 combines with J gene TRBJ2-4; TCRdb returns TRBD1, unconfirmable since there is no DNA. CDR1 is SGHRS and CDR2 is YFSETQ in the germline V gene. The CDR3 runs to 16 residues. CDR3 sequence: CASSRGRQGAINIQYF.

The CDR3 spells CSAVGQGANEQFF. This sequence joins TRBV20-1 and TRBJ2-1; TCRdb's D call of TRBD1 is untestable without DNA. From germline, CDR1 is DFQATT and CDR2 SNEGSKA (reference sequence). This CDR3 region has 13 residues.

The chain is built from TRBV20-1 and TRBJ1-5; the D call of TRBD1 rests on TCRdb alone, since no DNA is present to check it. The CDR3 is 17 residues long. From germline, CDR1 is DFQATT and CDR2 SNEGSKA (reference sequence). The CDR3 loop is CSARDPGTGVDNQPQHF.

The CDR3 is CASSLSGFEQFF. V usage is TRBV7-2 and J usage is TRBJ2-1. The CDR3 length is 12 residues. Germline V gene lookup returns CDR1 SGHTA and CDR2 FQGNSA.

This CDR3 is CASSQGRQPQHF. This sequence joins TRBV5-6 and TRBJ1-5; the TCRdb call, TRBD1, lacks DNA for checking. This CDR3 is built from 12 residues. The V gene's germline CDR1 is SGHDT and CDR2 YYEEEE.

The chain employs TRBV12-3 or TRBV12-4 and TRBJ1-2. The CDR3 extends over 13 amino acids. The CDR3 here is CASSLLGGAGYTF.

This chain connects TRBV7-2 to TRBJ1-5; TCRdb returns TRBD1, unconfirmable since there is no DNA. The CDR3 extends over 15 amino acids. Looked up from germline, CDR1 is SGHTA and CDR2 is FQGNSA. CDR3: CASSLDGGDFQPQHF.

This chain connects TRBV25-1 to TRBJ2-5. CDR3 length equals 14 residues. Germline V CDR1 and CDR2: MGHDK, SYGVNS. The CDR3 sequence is CASSESGSQETQYF. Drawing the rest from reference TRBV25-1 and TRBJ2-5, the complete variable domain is EADIYQTPRYLVIGTGKKITLECSQTMGHDKMYWYQQDPGMELHLIHYSYGVNSTEKGDLSSESTVSRIRTEHFPLTLESARPSHTSQYLCASSESGSQETQYFGPGTRLLVL.

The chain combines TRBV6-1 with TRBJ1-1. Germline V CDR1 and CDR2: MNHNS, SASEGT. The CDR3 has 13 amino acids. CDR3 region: CATSPNSDTEAFF.